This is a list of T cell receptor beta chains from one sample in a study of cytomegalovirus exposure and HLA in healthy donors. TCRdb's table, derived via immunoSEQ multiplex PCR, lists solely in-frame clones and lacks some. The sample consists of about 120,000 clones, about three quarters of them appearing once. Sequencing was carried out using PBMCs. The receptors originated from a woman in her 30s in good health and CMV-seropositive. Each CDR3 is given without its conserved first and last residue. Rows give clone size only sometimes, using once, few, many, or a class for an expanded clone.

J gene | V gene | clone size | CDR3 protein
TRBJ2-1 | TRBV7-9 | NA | ASSLPRGVYYNEQF
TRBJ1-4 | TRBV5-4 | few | ASSLAYQGGEKLF
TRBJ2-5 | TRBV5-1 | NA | ASSLWSRGQGPQETQY
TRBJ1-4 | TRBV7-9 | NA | ASSPQGADEKLF
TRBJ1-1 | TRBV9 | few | ASSVAGTGLNTEAF
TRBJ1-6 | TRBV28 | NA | AGAAAGLSSPLH
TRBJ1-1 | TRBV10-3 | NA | AISSPGQGATEAF
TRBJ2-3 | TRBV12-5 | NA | ASGRTGMTDTQY
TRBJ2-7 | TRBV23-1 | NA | ARTGVDEQY
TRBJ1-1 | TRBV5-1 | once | ASSPRTPWNTEAF
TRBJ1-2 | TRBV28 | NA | ASSLLSPYRTSYGYT
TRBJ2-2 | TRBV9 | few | ASSVAPRGGASGELF
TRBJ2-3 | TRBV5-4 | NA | ASSRTTDTQY
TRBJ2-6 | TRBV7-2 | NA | ASSYRQEYSGANVLT
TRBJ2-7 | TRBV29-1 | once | SVETGQGGSYEQY
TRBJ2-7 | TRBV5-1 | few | ASSSAGGGYEQY
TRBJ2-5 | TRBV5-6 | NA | ASSLGPGTGDSVAQY
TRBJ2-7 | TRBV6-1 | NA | ASRTGGYEQY
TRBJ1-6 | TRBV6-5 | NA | ASEAARQGFWPLH
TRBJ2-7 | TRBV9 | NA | ASSVGVGEQY
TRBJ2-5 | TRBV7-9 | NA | ASSLGLAGAHQETQY
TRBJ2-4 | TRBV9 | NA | ASSSSGGLAKNIQY
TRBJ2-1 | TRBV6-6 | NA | ASGRTNEQF
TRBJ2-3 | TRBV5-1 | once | ASSGLAGTRTYQTDTQY
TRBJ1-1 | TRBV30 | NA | AWSTHRYTEAF
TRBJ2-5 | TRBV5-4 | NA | ASSRQMGGGASETQY
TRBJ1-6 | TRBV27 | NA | ASSFSNSPLH
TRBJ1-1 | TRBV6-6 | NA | ASSNVGGDTEAF
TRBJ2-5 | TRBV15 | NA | ATSRAGLGETQY